Below are 20 T cell receptor beta chains sequenced from a single sample in a study of shared clonotypes between healthy human individuals. Sequenced by immunoSEQ multiplex PCR; TCRdb stores in-frame clones only, minus some. This table holds roughly 2,000,000 clones, 93% found once. CD8 cells regarded as naive lacked CD45RO, were positively chosen for CCR7, and omitted terminally differentiated effector memory CD45RA+ cells. The material sequenced was naive CD8+ T cells from PBMCs. These receptors came from a man aged 18 to 30 in good health. Some clones in this sample may be carry-over from other donors' samples.

CDR3 loop: CASSSPGEGNEKLFF. The CDR3 region has the DNA TGTGCCAGCAGTTCTCCGGGGGAGGGAAATGAAAAACTGTTTTTT. This chain connects TRBV27 to TRBJ1-4; tentatively, D is TRBD1 (5 bases). This CDR3 contains 15 residues. CDR1 and CDR2 from the germline V gene are MNHEY and SMNVEV (reference sequence). V was pared by 4 bases and J by 5 bases, with 14 bases between.

V usage is TRBV28 and J usage is TRBJ1-1; D gene uncertain. The V gene's germline CDR1 is MDHEN and CDR2 SYDVKM. The ends were cut back, 6 bases at V and 11 bases at J, with 13 bases in the middle. This CDR3 spans 11 amino acids. Here the CDR3 reads CASRSASGAFF. The CDR3 nucleotides read TGTGCCAGCAGGTCTGCCTCCGGGGCTTTCTTT. Based on the CDR3 plus reference TRBV28 and TRBJ1-1, the full variable domain is DVKVTQSSRYLVKRTGEKVFLECVQDMDHENMFWYRQDPGLGLRLIYFSYDVKMKEKGDIPEGYSVSREKKERFSLILESASTNQTSMYLCASRSASGAFFGQGTRLTVV.

A word on this clone: Other DNA sequences of this sample code for an identical CDR3. V and J are TRBV28 and TRBJ2-7; the D gene is possibly TRBD2 (5 bases). Looked up from germline, CDR1 is MDHEN and CDR2 is SYDVKM. The CDR3 contains 12 residues. Trimming removed 2 bases at V and 6 bases at J, with 8 bases between. The CDR3 loop reads CASSLGGREQYF. The CDR3 DNA sequence: TGTGCCAGCAGTTTAGGAGGACGCGAGCAGTACTTC.

The chain uses TRBV28 and TRBJ2-7; D gene ambiguous. CDR1 MDHEN and CDR2 SYDVKM come from the germline V gene. The CDR3 contains 14 residues. V lost 7 bases, J lost 4 bases, and 17 bases lay in between. CDR3 residues: CASTYKKSGYEQYF. CDR3 nucleotides: TGTGCCAGCACCTACAAGAAAAGTGGGTACGAGCAGTACTTC.

The rearrangement uses TRBV9 and TRBJ1-3, with a tentative D call TRBD1 (6 bases). The CDR3 contains 15 residues. Germline CDR1 and CDR2: SGDLS and YYNGEE. The V gene lost 4 bases and the J gene lost 2 bases, with 13 bases spanning the gap. In DNA, the CDR3 is TGTGCCAGCAGCCCAGGGGCCGGAACTGGAAACACCATATATTTT. It is translated as CASSPGAGTGNTIYF. Full variable domain (missing parts from reference TRBV9 and TRBJ1-3): DSGVTQTPKHLITATGQRVTLRCSPRSGDLSVYWYQQSLDQGLQFLIQYYNGEERAKGNILERFSAQQFPDLHSELNLSSLELGDSALYFCASSPGAGTGNTIYFGEGSWLTVV.

V gene TRBV19 combines with J gene TRBJ2-7; possible D gene TRBD2, 6 bases. The CDR3 has 13 residues. V dropped 5 bases and J dropped 4 bases, with 12 bases sitting between them. Germline V CDR1 and CDR2: LNHDA, SQIVND (reference sequence). Here the CDR3 reads CASSGGRQYEQYF. CDR3 bases: TGTGCCAGTAGTGGGGGGAGGCAGTACGAGCAGTACTTC.

The V and J genes are TRBV25-1 and TRBJ1-3; D is unclear. Germline loops: CDR1 MGHDK, CDR2 SYGVNS. Trimming shortened V by 2 bases and J by 3 bases, and 8 bases separated the two germline ends. The length of the CDR3 is 14 residues. CDR3 sequence (DNA): TGTGCCAGCAGTGAAAGGAGGGATGGAAACACCATATATTTT. Its protein product is CASSERRDGNTIYF.

This sequence joins TRBV7-7 and TRBJ1-5; 10 nucleotides match TRBD1. Trimming took 0 bases from V and 5 from J; bases not matched to a gene: 13. CDR1 is SSHAT and CDR2 is FNYEAQ in the germline V gene (reference sequence). This CDR3 has 19 amino acids. The chain's CDR3 is CASSLASDPGTGDDQPQHF. DNA of the CDR3: TGTGCCAGCAGCTTAGCGTCCGACCCCGGGACAGGGGATGATCAGCCCCAGCATTTT.

V usage is TRBV11-3 and J usage is TRBJ2-2; 16 positions agree with TRBD2. The V segment lost 4 bases and the J segment 1 base; nucleotides outside the gene matches: 3. This CDR3 comprises 18 residues. Germline lookup yields CDR1 SGHNT and CDR2 YENEEA. The CDR3 sequence: CASSSGTSGRGNTGELFF. The CDR3 DNA is TGTGCCAGCAGCTCCGGGACTAGCGGGAGGGGGAACACCGGGGAGCTGTTTTTT. The complete variable domain, with remaining parts taken from reference TRBV11-3 and TRBJ2-2, reads EAGVVQSPRYKIIEKKQPVAFWCNPISGHNTLYWYLQNLGQGPELLIRYENEEAVDDSQLPKDRFSAERLKGVDSTLKIQPAELGDSAVYLCASSSGTSGRGNTGELFFGEGSRLTVL.

This clone appeared a few times. This chain uses TRBV28 with TRBJ1-2; D ambiguous. This CDR3 has 15 amino acids. CDR1 is MDHEN and CDR2 is SYDVKM in the germline V gene. Trimming pared 3 bases from V and 6 bases from J, leaving 17 bases between. In DNA, the CDR3 is TGTGCCAGCAGTTTCGTGGTCGGCGCCGCCCATGGCTACACCTTC. It codes for CASSFVVGAAHGYTF.

Notes on this clone: One junction end disagrees with the germline gene, perhaps due to a read error. The rearrangement joins TRBV11-2 to TRBJ2-5; no definite D call. Germline V gene lookup returns CDR1 SGHAT and CDR2 FQNNGV. There are 15 residues in the CDR3. CDR3 in amino acids: CASSLVQTFQGTQYF. The CDR3 DNA follows: TGTGCCAGCAGCTTAGTTCAAACGTTCCAAGGGACCCAGTACTTC.

The gene calls are TRBV9 and TRBJ2-1; either TRBD1 or TRBD2 may supply D (5 bases each). The germline V gene has CDR1 SGDLS and CDR2 YYNGEE. V lost 3 bases and J 9 bases, leaving 13 bases between the germline ends. The CDR3 loop spans 13 amino acids. In DNA, the CDR3 is TGTGCCAGCAGCGAAGGGCCGGGGACTGAGCAGTTCTTC. It translates to CASSEGPGTEQFF.

The chain employs TRBV27 and TRBJ2-5; the D is unclear. Germline CDR1 reads MNHEY; CDR2 reads SMNVEV (reference sequence). The CDR3 runs to 12 residues. Trimming pared 7 bases from V and 2 bases from J, leaving 8 bases between. The CDR3 here is CASMGFQETQYF. In DNA form, the CDR3 reads TGTGCCAGCATGGGGTTTCAAGAGACCCAGTACTTC.

This clone was seen just once. The chain couples TRBV28 to TRBJ2-1; D ambiguous. The CDR3 sequence is 14 residues long. The germline V gene has CDR1 MDHEN and CDR2 SYDVKM. V was shortened by 3 bases and J by 4 bases, with 10 bases between the two germline ends. The CDR3 DNA follows: TGTGCCAGCAGTTTTAGCCTGGAGTACAATGAGCAGTTCTTC. This codes for CASSFSLEYNEQFF.

The chain joins TRBV5-5 to TRBJ1-2, with TRBD1 matching over 9 bases. The CDR3 extends over 17 amino acids. From germline, CDR1 is SGHKS and CDR2 YYEKEE (reference sequence). V was pared by 4 bases and J by 8 bases, with 18 bases of the junction left unmatched. This CDR3 is CASSPLKAGTGSRGYTF. DNA of the CDR3: TGTGCCAGCAGCCCTCTCAAAGCCGGGACAGGGTCTAGAGGCTACACCTTC.

Here the CDR3 DNA reads TGTGCCAGCAGCGTAGGAACGGGAGGCTACACCGGGGAGCTGTTTTTT. Protein: CASSVGTGGYTGELFF. The chain has TRBV9 and TRBJ2-2; TRBD2 aligns across 7 bases. With V trimmed by 0 bases and J by 3 bases, 5 bases remained unmatched. The CDR3 length is 16 residues. Germline V lookup: CDR1 SGDLS, CDR2 YYNGEE.

V and J are TRBV5-1 and TRBJ2-6; D ambiguous. The CDR3 loop spans 18 amino acids. Trimming took off 1 base at V and 2 bases at J, with 16 bases between the two ends. CDR1 and CDR2 from the germline V gene are SGHRS and YFSETQ. This CDR3 is CASSLKGRWVPGANVLTF. As DNA, the CDR3 is TGCGCCAGCAGCTTGAAGGGCCGTTGGGTACCTGGGGCCAACGTCCTGACTTTC. The whole variable domain, filled in from reference TRBV5-1 and TRBJ2-6, reads KAGVTQTPRYLIKTRGQQVTLSCSPISGHRSVSWYQQTPGQGLQFLFEYFSETQRNKGNFPGRFSGRQFSNSRSEMNVSTLELGDSALYLCASSLKGRWVPGANVLTFGAGSRLTVL.

As concerns this clone: Germline and junction disagree at one end, which may indicate a read error. This chain joins TRBV15 and TRBJ2-1, with 7 bases that match TRBD1. CDR3 length equals 13 residues. From germline, CDR1 is LNHNV and CDR2 YYDKDF (reference sequence). The CDR3 DNA reads TGTGCCCCCAGGACAGGAATTAGGGATGAGCAGTTCTTC. Translated, it gives CAPRTGIRDEQFF.

The chain employs TRBV28 and TRBJ2-5; D assignment may be TRBD1 or TRBD2 (5 bases each). Trimming took off 0 bases at V and 2 bases at J, with 7 bases between the two ends. Germline CDR1 is MDHEN and CDR2 is SYDVKM. There are 14 residues in the CDR3. CDR3 coding DNA: TGTGCCAGCAGTTTATGGGGGGTACAAGAGACCCAGTACTTC. Its protein product is CASSLWGVQETQYF. Combining the CDR3 with reference TRBV28 and TRBJ2-5 gives the whole variable domain DVKVTQSSRYLVKRTGEKVFLECVQDMDHENMFWYRQDPGLGLRLIYFSYDVKMKEKGDIPEGYSVSREKKERFSLILESASTNQTSMYLCASSLWGVQETQYFGPGTRLLVL.

The V and J genes are TRBV28 and TRBJ2-7, with 11 positions matching TRBD2. The CDR3 is made up of 15 amino acids. The germline V gene encodes CDR1 MDHEN and CDR2 SYDVKM. V shed 5 bases, J shed 6 bases, and the junction held 9 bases outside the gene matches. The CDR3 bases are TGTGCCAGCAGTCACCATCTAGCGGGAGGAAGCGAGCAGTACTTC. Its protein product is CASSHHLAGGSEQYF.